Sequencing of this TCR beta chain was carried out in a study of OX40 agonist ivuxolimab in advanced cancers. The germline gives CDR1 MNHEY, CDR2 SMNVEV (reference sequence). Trimming removed 5 bases from V and 0 bases from J, with 13 bases in between. This CDR3 spans 15 amino acids. Worth noting for this clone: Its antigen is as yet unknown.

Whole-study results and caveats: At 0.1 to 3.0 mg/kg and by week 6, clonal expansion occurred in CD4+ and CD8+ blood T cells. At 0.1-3.0 mg/kg, partial responders had clonal expansion among the lowest observed.

Only in-frame clones appear in the TCRdb table, and some are missing; sequencing was by immunoSEQ multiplex PCR. The sample lists 20,000 or so clones, around 83% occurring once. This clonotype was sampled from an adult with an advanced solid tumor such as melanoma, head and neck, liver or kidney cancer. Sequencing was performed on CD4+ or CD8+ T cells sorted from blood, taken in a trial of the OX40 agonist ivuxolimab. This rearrangement joins TRBV27 to TRBJ1-2, with D possibly being TRBD1 (5 bases). CDR3 nucleotide sequence: TGTGCCAGCAGTACCCTCAGGGAGACTAACTATGGCTACACCTTC. Amino acids: CASSTLRETNYGYTF.